This T cell receptor (beta chain) appears in the sequencing data of a study of blood T cells in healthy people across ages. General study points: Diversity was higher, and naive CD4+ cells more numerous, in long-lived donors than in aged donors.

Concerning this clonotype: Its antigen remains unknown.

The CDR3 is 15 residues long. Between the trimmed V and J ends, which lost 6 bases and 1 base, there was a span of 15 bases. The germline gives CDR1 LNHDA, CDR2 SQIVND (reference sequence). With a J-beta primer mix and a sample-barcoded 5' primer, a second PCR ran about 7 to 12 cycles. Via MiXCR, TCRdb re-called the 5' RACE reads, giving one row per CDR3 protein. The profile shows more than 650,000 distinct CDR3 sequences, about a fifth of them singletons. This sequence originates from a man between 65 and 80 years old in good health. Sequenced input: blood. The V gene is TRBV19, the J gene TRBJ1-1; D is undetermined. The CDR3 reads CASSLWGKGNTEAFF. The CDR3 region has the DNA TGTGCCAGTAGCCTATGGGGAAAGGGGAACACTGAAGCTTTCTTT.